The 27 T cell receptor beta chains reported below all come from one sample, sequenced in a study of long-term antiretroviral therapy in people with HIV. The immunoSEQ assay was v3.0, run at survey level. Generated by immunoSEQ multiplex PCR, the TCRdb table keeps only in-frame clones and is missing some. The repertoire holds about 39,000 clones, with approximately 85% as singletons. The starting material was unsorted PBMCs, obtained 3.1 years after starting antiretroviral therapy. These receptors came from a woman aged 45-65 years with HIV.

The genes are TRBV27 and TRBJ1-1, with unresolved D. From germline, CDR1 is MNHEY and CDR2 SMNVEV (reference sequence). Trimming shortened V by 3 bases and J by 1 base, and 9 bases separated the two germline ends. The CDR3 length is 14 residues. The CDR3 spells CASSFGDQNTEAFF. The CDR3 DNA follows: TGTGCCAGCAGTTTCGGGGATCAGAACACTGAAGCTTTCTTT.

The J gene is TRBJ2-2, the V gene TRBV29-1; either TRBD1 or TRBD2 may fit D (7 bases each). The CDR3 extends over 14 amino acids. Germline V lookup: CDR1 SQVTM, CDR2 ANQGSEA. The V and J ends lost 6 bases and 3 bases respectively, with 14 bases between them. CDR3 bases: TGCAGCGTGCGGGGGCAGGGGGACACCGGGGAGCTGTTTTTT. The encoded protein is CSVRGQGDTGELFF.

This clone was seen once. J is TRBJ2-7 and V is TRBV5-1; tentative D call: TRBD1 (6 bases). V gave up 4 bases and J gave up 2 bases, with 10 bases separating them. Germline CDR1 and CDR2: SGHRS and YFSETQ. This CDR3 contains 13 residues. The CDR3 loop reads CASSAQGAYEQYF. In DNA form, the CDR3 reads TGCGCCAGCAGCGCACAGGGAGCCTACGAGCAGTACTTC.

This chain joins TRBV11-2 and TRBJ1-2, with D possibly being TRBD1 (5 bases). Trimming left V 3 bases short and J 8 bases short, with 22 bases between. The CDR3 is 16 amino acids. Per the germline V gene, CDR1 is SGHAT and CDR2 is FQNNGV. The CDR3 spells CASSLEWGTVGEGYTF. The DNA for the CDR3 is TGTGCCAGCAGCTTGGAATGGGGGACGGTCGGGGAAGGCTACACCTTC. Looking up the rest from reference TRBV11-2 and TRBJ1-2 gives the full variable domain: EAGVAQSPRYKIIEKRQSVAFWCNPISGHATLYWYQQILGQGPKLLIQFQNNGVVDDSQLPKDRFSAERLKGVDSTLKIQPAKLEDSAVYLCASSLEWGTVGEGYTFGSGTRLTVV.

The chain carries TRBV2 and TRBJ2-1; D possibly matches TRBD1 or TRBD2 (5 bases each). Per the germline V gene, CDR1 is SNHLY and CDR2 is FYNNEI. The CDR3 covers 12 residues. Trimming cost V 5 bases and J 10 bases, with 12 bases left between them. CDR3 sequence (DNA): TGTGCCAGCAGTTTAGGTTGGGGGGAGCAGTTCTTC. This translates into CASSLGWGEQFF.

This chain's CDR3 is CASSSRGSHGYTF. The DNA for the CDR3 is TGTGCCAGCAGCTCCAGGGGGAGCCATGGCTACACCTTC. This chain links TRBV7-2 with TRBJ1-2, with TRBD1 matching over 7 bases. Germline V CDR1 and CDR2: SGHTA, FQGNSA. The CDR3 sequence is 13 residues long. V lost 4 bases to trimming and J lost 6 bases; unmatched junction nucleotides: 5.

The chain is built from TRBV19 and TRBJ1-5; possibly TRBD1 for D (5 bases). V lost 7 bases and J lost 4, with 17 bases in between. Germline CDR1 is LNHDA and CDR2 is SQIVND (reference sequence). CDR3 size: 15 residues. The CDR3 DNA is TGTGCCAGTACCCCCGGGACGCTATGGAATCAGCCCCAGCATTTT. It specifies CASTPGTLWNQPQHF.

This chain uses TRBV30 with TRBJ1-2; D is possibly TRBD1 (5 bases). Per the germline V gene, CDR1 is GTSNPN and CDR2 is SVGIG (reference sequence). The length of the CDR3 is 14 residues. Trimming pared 2 bases from V and 6 bases from J, leaving 16 bases between. The DNA for the CDR3 is TGTGCCTGGAGTAAAGAGACAGCACTTGATGGCTACACCTTC. Its translation is CAWSKETALDGYTF.

The chain recombines TRBV6-5 with TRBJ2-1; possibly TRBD2 for D (7 bases). The CDR3 extends over 15 amino acids. Germline assignment: CDR1 MNHEY and CDR2 SVGAGI. V lost 7 bases and J lost 7, with 20 bases in between. Here the CDR3 reads CASTSWGGARNEQFF. The CDR3 region has the DNA TGTGCCAGCACCTCCTGGGGGGGGGCGAGAAATGAGCAGTTCTTC.

The J gene is TRBJ1-4, the V gene TRBV5-1; TRBD1 might be the D (6 bases). Germline loops: CDR1 SGHRS, CDR2 YFSETQ. Trimming left V 4 bases short and J 3 bases short, with 16 bases between. There are 16 residues in the CDR3. The CDR3 DNA sequence: TGCGCCAGCAGCACCCAGGGGCGCTCGGCTAATGAAAAACTGTTTTTT. Protein product: CASSTQGRSANEKLFF.

The rearrangement joins TRBV4-1 to TRBJ2-5, with TRBD2 identical over 12 bases. This CDR3 has 15 residues. Germline V CDR1 and CDR2: MGHRA, YSYEKL. V trimming: 4 bases; J trimming: 3 bases; junction bases outside the gene matches: 3. The CDR3 DNA follows: TGCGCCAGCAGCCCGACTAGCGGGGGAAAAGAGACCCAGTACTTC. Amino acid sequence: CASSPTSGGKETQYF.

V usage is TRBV7-2 and J usage is TRBJ1-2, with TRBD1 matching over 8 bases. The CDR3 has 13 amino acids. Trimming cost V 2 bases and J 6 bases; bases outside gene matches: 2. Germline V gives CDR1 SGHTA, CDR2 FQGNSA. Here the CDR3 DNA reads TGTGCCAGCAGCTTACCAGGGGGCAATGGCTACACCTTC. Its protein is CASSLPGGNGYTF.

The chain joins TRBV18 to TRBJ2-2, with D uncertain. The CDR3 loop spans 16 amino acids. Deletions cut 2 bases from V and 1 base from J, with 11 bases between. Germline CDR1 reads KGHSH; CDR2 reads LQKENI. CDR3 loop: CASSPVSQENTGELFF. Here the CDR3 DNA reads TGTGCCAGCTCACCAGTGAGTCAGGAGAACACCGGGGAGCTGTTTTTT.

The chain is built from TRBV29-1 and TRBJ1-1; a weak D match, TRBD1 (6 bases). The ends were cut back, 4 bases at V and 8 bases at J, with 14 bases in the middle. The CDR3 is 12 residues long. CDR1 and CDR2 from the germline V gene are SQVTM and ANQGSEA. The CDR3 reads CSVGERTVEAFF. In nucleotides, the CDR3 is TGCAGCGTTGGCGAGCGGACAGTCGAAGCTTTCTTT.

The chain carries TRBV30 and TRBJ1-2, with a weak D call TRBD1 (5 bases). Germline V gives CDR1 GTSNPN, CDR2 SVGIG (reference sequence). The CDR3 sequence is 12 residues long. V lost 4 bases and J lost 4, with 10 bases in between. The CDR3 reads CAWTGSPYGYTF. In DNA form, the CDR3 reads TGTGCCTGGACAGGGAGTCCCTATGGCTACACCTTC. Full variable domain (outside the CDR3, taken from reference TRBV30 and TRBJ1-2): SQTIHQWPATLVQPVGSPLSLECTVEGTSNPNLYWYRQAAGRGLQLLFYSVGIGQISSEVPQNLSASRPQDRQFILSSKKLLLSDSGFYLCAWTGSPYGYTFGSGTRLTVV.

The J gene is TRBJ1-1, the V gene TRBV5-4; no firm D call. Germline lookup yields CDR1 SGHNT and CDR2 YYREEE (reference sequence). V was clipped by 5 bases and J by 4 bases, with 12 bases between them. The CDR3 consists of 13 residues. For the CDR3, the DNA is TGTGCCAGCAGAAGGGAGGTCGGCACTGAAGCTTTCTTT. Residues: CASRREVGTEAFF.

The J gene is TRBJ2-1, the V gene TRBV7-9; 7 bases line up with TRBD1. The germline gives CDR1 SEHNR, CDR2 FQNEAQ (reference sequence). Losses at the gene ends were 0 bases for V and 5 bases for J; bases not matched to a gene: 7. The CDR3 spans 16 residues. The CDR3 DNA sequence: TGTGCCAGCAGCTTAGCAACCGGGACAGACAACAATGAGCAGTTCTTC. Translating gives CASSLATGTDNNEQFF.

The chain combines TRBV9 with TRBJ1-1; weak D call: TRBD1 (5 bases). The CDR3 sequence is 13 residues long. Per germline, CDR1 SGDLS and CDR2 YYNGEE. Trimming removed 2 bases at V and 8 bases at J, with 13 bases between. In DNA, the CDR3 is TGTGCCAGCAGCGTGGGGGGGAAAGCAGAAGCTTTCTTT. Its protein product is CASSVGGKAEAFF.

In this sample, this clone turned up once. V gene TRBV7-2 combines with J gene TRBJ2-7; 12 nucleotides line up with TRBD2. Germline CDR1 SGHTA, CDR2 FQGNSA. V lost 2 bases to trimming and J lost 4 bases; unmatched junction nucleotides: 9. The CDR3 runs 17 residues. The CDR3 DNA reads as TGTGCCAGCAGCTTAAGACTAGCGGGGGCCTCTACTTACGAGCAGTACTTC. This codes for CASSLRLAGASTYEQYF.

The chain employs TRBV2 and TRBJ1-1, with 7 bases identical to TRBD1. Germline assignment: CDR1 SNHLY and CDR2 FYNNEI. After removal of 1 base from V and 3 bases from J, the junction contained 5 bases not matched to a gene. The CDR3 extends over 15 amino acids. CDR3 in DNA: TGTGCCAGCAGTGAAGTGGACAGGTTTTACACTGAAGCTTTCTTT. Its translation is CASSEVDRFYTEAFF.

This sequence joins TRBV11-3 and TRBJ2-5; 11 bases agree with TRBD2. The CDR3 is made up of 14 amino acids. Per germline, CDR1 SGHNT and CDR2 YENEEA. The V and J ends lost 5 bases and 4 bases, in that order; junction bases with no gene match: 3. The CDR3 loop is CASSLAGGTETQYF. In DNA, the CDR3 is TGTGCCAGCAGCCTAGCGGGGGGAACAGAGACCCAGTACTTC.

The genes are TRBV7-3 and TRBJ1-2; D is uncertain. V dropped 6 bases and J dropped 7 bases, with 21 bases sitting between them. The CDR3 sequence is 15 residues long. The V gene's germline CDR1 is SGHTA and CDR2 FQGTGA. As DNA, the CDR3 is TGTGCCAGCAGTTTTAGCCAGCAGGCGGGAGGTGGCTACACCTTC. Its translation is CASSFSQQAGGGYTF.

The chain links TRBV11-2 to TRBJ2-3; 8 positions match TRBD1. Germline V gene lookup returns CDR1 SGHAT and CDR2 FQNNGV. Trimming at V came to 0 bases and at J to 2 bases, leaving 4 bases not matched to a gene. This CDR3 spans 16 amino acids. In DNA form, the CDR3 reads TGTGCCAGCAGCTTAGATCCCCAGGGGGCCACAGATACGCAGTATTTT. It translates to CASSLDPQGATDTQYF.

This chain joins TRBV7-2 and TRBJ2-5; maybe TRBD2 (6 bases). The V and J ends lost 3 bases and 3 bases respectively, with 17 bases between them. Germline V lookup: CDR1 SGHTA, CDR2 FQGNSA. CDR3 size: 16 residues. CDR3 loop: CASSFTGTLYEETQYF. CDR3 nucleotide sequence: TGTGCCAGCAGCTTCACCGGGACTTTATACGAAGAGACCCAGTACTTC.

The chain combines TRBV5-1 with TRBJ2-5; 7 bases match TRBD2. J was trimmed by 7 bases and V by 6 bases; bases with no gene match: 3. Germline V gene data show CDR1 as SGHRS and CDR2 as YFSETQ. The length of the CDR3 is 11 residues. As DNA, the CDR3 is TGCGCCAGCACCTCGGGGGGGACCCAGTACTTC. Its protein product is CASTSGGTQYF. Full variable domain (remainder filled in from reference TRBV5-1 and TRBJ2-5): KAGVTQTPRYLIKTRGQQVTLSCSPISGHRSVSWYQQTPGQGLQFLFEYFSETQRNKGNFPGRFSGRQFSNSRSEMNVSTLELGDSALYLCASTSGGTQYFGPGTRLLVL.

In its sample, this clone was seen a few times. The chain links TRBV19 to TRBJ1-6, with no clear D. The CDR3 spans 17 residues. Trimming removed 6 bases from V and 0 bases from J, with 15 bases in between. The V gene's germline CDR1 is LNHDA and CDR2 SQIVND (reference sequence). This CDR3 reads CASSTKIANSYNSPLHF. The CDR3 DNA reads as TGTGCCAGTAGCACTAAAATAGCTAACTCCTATAATTCACCCCTCCACTTT.

In its sample, this clone was seen once. As DNA, the CDR3 is TGCGCCAGCAGCCAAGAAGTACAGAGCAATCAGCCCCAGCATTTT. It translates to CASSQEVQSNQPQHF. J is TRBJ1-5 and V is TRBV4-3, with D uncertain. With 0 bases removed from V and 1 base from J, the gap between germline ends came to 7 bases. The germline V gene encodes CDR1 LGHNA and CDR2 YSLEER. This CDR3 has 15 residues.